The following is a TCR beta chain sequence with its context. Only in-frame clones appear in the TCRdb table, and some are missing; sequencing was by immunoSEQ multiplex PCR. The table records some 160,000 clones, under 85% of them present only once. This record comes from a study of blood T cell repertoires in COVID-19. The wider study: Sources were T cells, B-cell-depleted T cells, or PBMCs; the material itself was cDNA or gDNA.

The V segment lost 2 bases and the J segment 5 bases; nucleotides outside the gene matches: 5. Germline V gene sequence: CDR1 LGHDT, CDR2 YNNKEL (reference sequence). The CDR3 runs 16 residues. This TCR was recovered from a man in his 70s who had recovered from COVID-19. The V gene is TRBV3-1 (or the pseudogene TRBV3-2), the J gene TRBJ2-1, with TRBD2 identical over 11 bases. Sequencing was performed on peripheral blood. The CDR3 nucleotides are TGTGCCAGCAGCCAAAGGTCGGGACTAGCGGACAATGAGCAGTTCTTC. Translating gives CASSQRSGLADNEQFF.